A selection of T cell receptor beta chains follows, all from one sample in a study of PD-L1 blockade in urothelial cancer. Clones were sequenced by immunoSEQ multiplex PCR, and TCRdb holds only the in-frame ones, with some missing. The sample shows under 40,000 clones, around 86% of them seen only once. The sequencing here drew on PBMCs, taken around atezolizumab (anti-PD-L1) treatment. The receptor source for this set is a man aged 50-60 years with urothelial cancer. Each CDR3 is given with its conserved first and last residue. A D gene is named only where the DNA matches it firmly. Clone size, where shown, is once, few, many, or a class for clones that have expanded.

V	size	J	D	CDR3	DNA
TRBV27	-	TRBJ2-5	TRBD2	CASSTLAGLAGGWPETQYF	TGTGCCAGCAGTACTTTGGCGGGACTAGCGGGGGGGTGGCCCGAGACCCAGTACTTC
TRBV4-3	once	TRBJ2-3	-	CASSQLTGSTDTQYF	TGCGCCAGCAGCCAACTCACAGGGTCCACAGATACGCAGTATTTT
TRBV9	-	TRBJ1-4	TRBD1	CASSFTGGPPSWKDEKLFF	TGTGCCAGCAGCTTCACAGGGGGCCCACCCTCGTGGAAGGATGAAAAACTGTTTTTT
TRBV9	-	TRBJ2-1	TRBD2	CASSEPLQGGDEQFF	TGTGCCAGCAGCGAACCCCTCCAGGGAGGGGATGAGCAGTTCTTC
TRBV28	-	TRBJ2-6	TRBD2	CASNLRGGSGANVLTF	TGTGCCAGCAACCTTCGCGGGGGTTCTGGGGCCAACGTCCTGACTTTC
TRBV5-1	-	TRBJ2-7	TRBD2	CASRGTSGMVEQYF	TGCGCCAGCAGGGGGACTAGCGGGATGGTCGAGCAGTACTTC
TRBV4-2	-	TRBJ2-1	TRBD1	CASSQGDRDYNEQFF	TGTGCCAGCAGCCAAGGGGACAGGGACTACAATGAGCAGTTCTTC
TRBV11-2	-	TRBJ1-2	TRBD1	CASSPQGPGYTF	TGTGCCAGCAGCCCACAGGGGCCTGGCTACACCTTC
TRBV25-1	few	TRBJ2-7	-	CASSLTGSWEQYF	TGTGCCAGCAGCCTGACAGGTTCTTGGGAGCAGTACTTC
TRBV15	-	TRBJ1-3	TRBD1	CATSSRTGAGSGNTIYF	TGTGCCACCAGCTCCAGGACAGGGGCTGGCTCTGGAAACACCATATATTTT
TRBV4-3	-	TRBJ2-5	-	CASSPQAGKQETQYF	TGCGCCAGCAGCCCCCAAGCGGGCAAGCAAGAGACCCAGTACTTC
TRBV18	-	TRBJ1-5	TRBD1	CASSPYTGTGGFQPQHF	TGTGCCAGCTCACCTTACACCGGGACAGGGGGTTTTCAGCCCCAGCATTTT
TRBV19	-	TRBJ1-1	-	CARSWRDTEAFF	TGTGCCAGGAGTTGGAGGGACACTGAAGCTTTCTTT
TRBV11-2	-	TRBJ2-5	TRBD1	CASSLGTGQETQYF	TGTGCCAGCAGCTTAGGGACAGGTCAAGAGACCCAGTACTTC
TRBV4-1	-	TRBJ1-1	-	CASSHTRVNTEAFF	TGCGCCAGCAGCCACACCAGGGTGAACACTGAAGCTTTCTTT
TRBV9	few	TRBJ1-2	TRBD1	CASSVAAQGAPSGYTF	TGTGCCAGCAGCGTAGCGGCCCAGGGGGCTCCGTCTGGCTACACCTTC
TRBV5-4	-	TRBJ2-7	TRBD2	CASSYSGGSPYEQYF	TGTGCCAGCAGTTATAGCGGGGGTAGTCCCTACGAGCAGTACTTC
TRBV19	few	TRBJ2-6	-	CASSMWSSGANVLTF	TGTGCCAGTAGTATGTGGAGCTCTGGGGCCAACGTCCTGACTTTC
TRBV28	-	TRBJ2-5	-	CASNRGGQKETQYF	TGTGCCAGCAACCGCGGGGGCCAGAAAGAGACCCAGTACTTC
TRBV5-1	-	TRBJ2-7	TRBD1	CASSFAGTGYEQYF	TGCGCCAGCAGCTTTGCCGGGACAGGCTACGAGCAGTACTTC
TRBV27	-	TRBJ1-4	TRBD1	CASRGGTGWNEKLFF	TGTGCCAGCAGGGGGGGGACAGGGTGGAATGAAAAACTGTTTTTT
TRBV10-2	-	TRBJ1-2	-	CASPVRPGDYGYTF	TGCGCCAGCCCAGTACGACCGGGGGACTATGGCTACACCTTC
TRBV13	-	TRBJ2-5	TRBD2	CASSLWGLGQETQYF	TGTGCCAGCAGCTTATGGGGACTAGGCCAAGAGACCCAGTACTTC
TRBV9	-	TRBJ2-3	TRBD1	CASSTRQGSTDTQYF	TGTGCCAGCAGCACTCGACAGGGTAGCACAGATACGCAGTATTTT
TRBV9	-	TRBJ2-2	-	CASSVAYTGELFF	TGTGCCAGCAGCGTAGCCTACACCGGGGAGCTGTTTTTT
TRBV18	-	TRBJ2-3	TRBD2	CASSPLVAGADTQYF	TGTGCCAGCTCACCACTTGTTGCGGGGGCAGATACGCAGTATTTT
TRBV15	-	TRBJ2-5	-	CATSRDLETQYF	TGTGCCACCAGCAGAGATCTGGAGACCCAGTACTTC
TRBV25-1	-	TRBJ2-5	TRBD1	CASSGADRANQETQYF	TGTGCCAGCAGTGGTGCGGACAGGGCAAATCAAGAGACCCAGTACTTC
TRBV5-5	-	TRBJ2-5	-	CASSLVQLQETQYF	TGTGCCAGCAGCTTGGTACAGTTACAAGAGACCCAGTACTTC
TRBV10-3	-	TRBJ2-7	-	CAISSGYEQYF	TGTGCCATCTCCAGCGGCTACGAGCAGTACTTC
TRBV11-3	-	TRBJ1-1	TRBD1	CASSLTGAQAFF	TGTGCCAGCAGCTTAACAGGGGCGCAAGCTTTCTTT
TRBV12-5	-	TRBJ2-7	-	CASGLGLSYEQYF	TGTGCTAGTGGTTTGGGACTATCCTACGAGCAGTACTTC
TRBV28	-	TRBJ2-3	-	CASRIPSSTDTQYF	TGTGCCAGCAGAATCCCCTCGAGCACAGATACGCAGTATTTT
TRBV5-1	-	TRBJ2-1	-	CASSLVMTSSYNEQFF	TGCGCCAGCAGCTTGGTTATGACTAGCTCCTACAATGAGCAGTTCTTC
TRBV10-3	-	TRBJ2-1	TRBD2	CAISPLGGATYNEQFF	TGTGCCATCAGCCCCCTCGGGGGGGCAACCTACAATGAGCAGTTCTTC
TRBV27	-	TRBJ1-3	-	CASSTGVGNTIYF	TGTGCCAGCTCCACCGGGGTAGGAAACACCATATATTTT
TRBV27	-	TRBJ2-1	-	CASTKGGLYNEQFF	TGTGCCAGCACCAAAGGAGGGTTATACAATGAGCAGTTCTTC
TRBV21-1	-	TRBJ1-3	-	CASTGTGRFSAGNTIYF	TGTGCCAGCACCGGGACAGGGAGGTTTAGTGCGGGAAACACCATATATTTT
TRBV6-7	-	TRBJ1-6	TRBD1	CASSSDSDRANSPLHF	TGTGCCAGCAGTTCCGATTCCGACAGGGCCAATTCACCCCTCCACTTT
TRBV7-2	-	TRBJ2-7	-	CASSKDSSENEQYF	TGTGCCAGCAGCAAGGACTCCAGCGAGAACGAGCAGTACTTC
TRBV19	once	TRBJ2-7	-	CASSPWGQQTYEQYF	TGTGCCAGTAGTCCCTGGGGGCAGCAAACCTACGAGCAGTACTTC
TRBV6-4	once	TRBJ2-2	TRBD2	CASSRTSRNTGELFF	TGTGCCAGCAGTAGGACTAGCCGGAACACCGGGGAGCTGTTTTTT
TRBV7-9	-	TRBJ2-2	TRBD2	CASSFTGGHTGELFF	TGTGCCAGCAGCTTCACGGGGGGGCACACCGGGGAGCTGTTTTTT
TRBV6-1	-	TRBJ2-7	TRBD1	CASSEALDRGRPYEQYF	TGTGCCAGCAGTGAAGCCCTCGACAGGGGGCGGCCCTACGAGCAGTACTTC
TRBV29-1	once	TRBJ2-3	-	CSALPGDTQYF	TGCAGCGCCCTTCCAGGGGATACGCAGTATTTT
TRBV9	-	TRBJ1-1	-	CASSVVHRENTEAFF	TGTGCCAGCAGCGTAGTACACAGGGAGAACACTGAAGCTTTCTTT
TRBV6-5	-	TRBJ2-7	-	CASSKGQGAYEQYF	TGTGCCAGCAGCAAAGGTCAAGGGGCCTACGAGCAGTACTTC
TRBV19	-	TRBJ2-3	TRBD2	CASSMVSGIVTDTQYF	TGTGCCAGTAGTATGGTCAGCGGGATTGTCACAGATACGCAGTATTTT
TRBV9	once	TRBJ2-5	-	CASSPRRDQETQYF	TGTGCCAGCAGCCCCCGACGGGACCAAGAGACCCAGTACTTC
TRBV11-2	-	TRBJ2-1	TRBD2	CASSRTSGGYNEQFF	TGTGCCAGCAGCCGGACTAGCGGGGGGTACAATGAGCAGTTCTTC
TRBV7-2	-	TRBJ2-7	-	CASSISSYEQYF	TGTGCCAGCAGCATTAGCTCCTACGAGCAGTACTTC
TRBV30	-	TRBJ2-4	-	CAWSVGANIQYF	TGTGCCTGGAGTGTTGGGGCGAACATTCAGTACTTC
TRBV5-1	-	TRBJ2-5	TRBD2	CASSSGRAWETQYF	TGCGCCAGCAGCAGCGGGAGGGCTTGGGAGACCCAGTACTTC
TRBV7-6	-	TRBJ1-5	-	CASSLGGTWPQHF	TGTGCCAGCAGCTTAGGGGGGACTTGGCCCCAGCATTTT
TRBV14	-	TRBJ2-5	-	CASSHILVPETQYF	TGTGCCAGCAGCCATATACTAGTTCCGGAGACCCAGTACTTC
TRBV30	few	TRBJ1-5	-	CAWSVGAAVGQPQHF	TGTGCCTGGAGTGTAGGGGCAGCCGTAGGGCAGCCCCAGCATTTT